This entry is about one TCR beta chain. Its target is unknown. Naive CD8 cells lacked CD45RO and underwent positive selection for CCR7, leaving out terminally differentiated effector memory CD45RA+ cells. The germline CDR1 and CDR2 sequences are GTSNPN and SVGIG (reference sequence). Losses at the gene ends were 2 bases for V and 5 bases for J; bases not matched to a gene: 2. The CDR3 loop spans 13 amino acids. At a deep level, the assay was run. The repertoire was sequenced with immunoSEQ multiplex PCR; TCRdb's copy has only in-frame clones and lacks some. The table records hundreds of thousands of clones, more than 95% of them present only once. The data were obtained in a study of shared clonotypes between healthy human individuals. The study, taken as a whole, reports: Memory subsets generally showed lower estimated richness than naive subsets. Sequencing depth was a factor that was expected to affect clonotype sharing among donors.

The gene calls are TRBV30 and TRBJ2-1, with 8 positions matching TRBD1. Material for sequencing was naive CD8+ T cells sorted from blood. The clonotype comes from a man under 40 in good health. The CDR3 region has the DNA TGTGCCTGGAGTTTGACAGGGGACAATGAGCAGTTCTTC. Translation: CAWSLTGDNEQFF.